A selection of T cell receptor beta chains follows, all from one sample in a study of cytomegalovirus exposure and HLA in healthy donors. The assay was immunoSEQ multiplex PCR, and TCRdb's table has in-frame clones only and misses some. The sample yields 80,000 to 130,000 clones, 75% to 85% seen once. The specimen sequenced was PBMCs. Receptors were obtained from a woman aged 18-29 years in good health and CMV-seronegative. The CDR3 runs from the conserved cysteine through the conserved F or W. Fields, in order: clone size, V gene, D gene, J gene, CDR3 DNA, CDR3 protein. A D gene is named only where the DNA matches it firmly. Where a row states a size, it is once, few, many or the class of an expanded clone; other rows omit it.

>-|TRBV5-4|-|TRBJ2-3
TGTGCCAGCAGCATACGTCAGGGGACGGGTGGGAATACGCAGTATTTT
CASSIRQGTGGNTQYF
>few|TRBV6-6|-|TRBJ1-5
TGTGCCAGCAGCCCCGGGGAGCCCCAGCATTTT
CASSPGEPQHF
>-|TRBV18|TRBD1|TRBJ2-1
TGTGCCAGCTCACGGACAGGCGCGACCTACAATGAGCAGTTCTTC
CASSRTGATYNEQFF
>few|TRBV4-1|-|TRBJ1-3
TGCGCCAGCAGTCGTACCACAGGGTCTGGAAACACCATATATTTT
CASSRTTGSGNTIYF
>-|TRBV4-3|-|TRBJ1-6
TGCGCCAGCAGCCAAGATAGGGGTAATTCACCCCTCCACTTT
CASSQDRGNSPLHF
>-|TRBV9|-|TRBJ1-3
TGTGCCAGCAGCGTAGTTAGCCCGGCGGACACCATATATTTT
CASSVVSPADTIYF
>-|TRBV6-1|TRBD1|TRBJ1-2
TGTGCCAGCAGAGGGACAGTGACTAACTATGGCTACACCTTC
CASRGTVTNYGYTF
>medium-sized|TRBV6-1|-|TRBJ2-3
TGTGCCAGCAGTGAATCTCAGATGGATACGCAGTATTTT
CASSESQMDTQYF
>-|TRBV28|-|TRBJ1-5
TGTGCCAGCAGTTTTGGCAGGTCTAGCAATCAGCCCCAGCATTTT
CASSFGRSSNQPQHF
>-|TRBV5-1|TRBD1|TRBJ1-1
TGCGCCAGCAGCCCTACAGGGGAGCTAACTGAAGCTTTCTTT
CASSPTGELTEAFF
>-|TRBV28|-|TRBJ1-1
TGTGCCAGCAGTTTGTTTGGGGCTGGGAACACTGAAGCTTTCTTT
CASSLFGAGNTEAFF
>few|TRBV10-3|-|TRBJ1-1
TGTGCCATCAGTGAGTCGCGGATAAACACTGAAGCTTTCTTT
CAISESRINTEAFF
>once|TRBV19|-|TRBJ2-2
TGTGCCAGTACTCATAGCGGCGTGAACACCGGGGAGCTGTTTTTT
CASTHSGVNTGELFF
>-|TRBV30|-|TRBJ2-5
TGTGCCTGGAGGTTAAGTGCCGGGGAGACCCAGTACTTC
CAWRLSAGETQYF
>-|TRBV4-1|-|TRBJ2-7
TGCGCCAGCAGCCAAGTCGAGAGTTACGAGCAGTACTTC
CASSQVESYEQYF
>once|TRBV30|-|TRBJ1-2
TGTGCCTGGGAGGGACCTCCGGGGACTCATGGCTACACCTTC
CAWEGPPGTHGYTF
>-|TRBV11-2|TRBD2|TRBJ2-7
TGTGCCAGCAGCTTAGCGGCGGGAGTACGGGACGAGCAGTACTTC
CASSLAAGVRDEQYF
>-|TRBV7-3|-|TRBJ2-1
TGTGCCAGCAGCTCCCCAGGGCTAGCGTCGGACAATGAGCAGTTCTTC
CASSSPGLASDNEQFF
>-|TRBV7-2|TRBD1|TRBJ1-2
TGTGCCAGCAGCTTAAGGGGAAGACAGGGGGCGACGTATGGCTACACCTTC
CASSLRGRQGATYGYTF
>-|TRBV5-4|TRBD2|TRBJ2-5
TGTGCCAGCAGCCGGGCGGGAGGAATGGGAGAGACCCAGTACTTC
CASSRAGGMGETQYF
>-|TRBV23-1|-|TRBJ1-1
TGCGCCAGCAGTCATTTGGGGGGGTCCATGAACACTGAAGCTTTCTTT
CASSHLGGSMNTEAFF
>few|TRBV21-1|-|TRBJ2-4
TGTGCCAGCAGCAAAGCGGGGACTAGCGGGATATGGTACTTC
CASSKAGTSGIWYF
>-|TRBV5-4|TRBD1|TRBJ2-3
TGTGCCAGCAGCCCCGGGACAGGGGGCACAGATACGCAGTATTTT
CASSPGTGGTDTQYF
>-|TRBV18|TRBD1|TRBJ2-1
TGTGCCAGCTCAGCTACGGGACAGGGGAAGGGCAATGAGCAGTTCTTC
CASSATGQGKGNEQFF
>-|TRBV5-6|-|TRBJ2-7
TGTGCCAGCAGCTTGGCCCCAGGGATAAGCGAGCAGTACTTC
CASSLAPGISEQYF
>-|TRBV18|TRBD2|TRBJ2-1
TGTGCCAGCTCACAGACTAGCGGAGCGGACAATGAGCAGTTCTTC
CASSQTSGADNEQFF